The entry below gives a single T cell receptor beta chain sequence along with its context. What it recognizes is unknown. This sample was taken from a study of cytomegalovirus exposure and HLA in healthy donors. Overall study findings and caveats: A list of approximately 160 TCR beta chains associated with cytomegalovirus was given. The study found most TCR sequences rare, yet found some public TCRs in many donors.

CDR1 is MNHEY, CDR2 SMNVEV, per germline (reference sequence). CDR3 length: 16 amino acids. Trimming at V came to 2 bases and at J to 3 bases, leaving 9 bases not matched to a gene. The protocol was immunoSEQ multiplex PCR, while the TCRdb copy is restricted to in-frame clones and leaves out a portion. The repertoire holds 100,000 to 150,000 clones, around 96% seen once, with 1.5% to 2% in the top ten. The V gene is TRBV27, the J gene TRBJ1-1; 7 positions agree with TRBD1. The TCR originated in a man aged 18 to 30 in good health and CMV-seronegative. Sequencing was carried out using PBMCs. DNA of the CDR3: TGTGCCAGCAGTTTAGGGTACCGACAGGGAGACACTGAAGCTTTCTTT. Translating it yields CASSLGYRQGDTEAFF.